This is a list of T cell receptor beta chains from one sample in a study of CD8 T cells in Susac syndrome. TCRdb re-called the immunoSEQ multiplex PCR reads through MiXCR, storing one row per CDR3 protein. The data hold some 120,000 distinct CDR3 sequences, with around 94% observed a single time. The sequencing input was CD8+ T cells from PBMCs. These receptors all come from a human donor with Susac syndrome. CDR3s include the opening cysteine and the closing phenylalanine or tryptophan. D genes are given only for firm matches. The size of a clone is reported for some rows only, either as once, few or many, or as a class for expanded clones.

CDR3: CASSPTQGRETQYF; DNA: TGTGCCAGCAGCCCGACTCAGGGCCGGGAGACCCAGTACTTC; D: -; J: TRBJ2-5; size: -; V: TRBV7-9
CDR3: CASSQGFSAGNEQFF; DNA: TGTGCCAGCAGCCAAGGATTCAGTGCGGGGAATGAGCAGTTCTTC; D: -; J: TRBJ2-1; size: -; V: TRBV14
CDR3: CASSGWEQEYEQYF; DNA: TGTGCCAGCAGCGGGTGGGAGCAGGAGTACGAGCAGTACTTC; D: -; J: TRBJ2-7; size: -; V: TRBV11-2
CDR3: CASSFLGREQYF; DNA: TGTGCCAGCAGCTTTTTGGGGCGGGAGCAGTACTTC; D: -; J: TRBJ2-7; size: -; V: TRBV14
CDR3: CASSHWDNVGYTF; DNA: TGTGCCAGCAGCCATTGGGACAATGTTGGCTACACCTTC; D: -; J: TRBJ1-2; size: -; V: TRBV7-8
CDR3: CASSSVNSLNEQFF; DNA: TGCGCCAGCAGCTCTGTGAATTCTCTCAATGAGCAGTTCTTC; D: -; J: TRBJ2-1; size: -; V: TRBV5-1
CDR3: CSAMGGNTEAFF; DNA: TGCAGTGCTATGGGAGGGAACACTGAAGCTTTCTTT; D: -; J: TRBJ1-1; size: -; V: TRBV20-1
CDR3: CASNSGNEQFF; DNA: TGTGCCAGCAACTCCGGGAATGAGCAGTTCTTC; D: -; J: TRBJ2-1; size: -; V: TRBV27
CDR3: CASSTGTGGAYEQYF; DNA: TGTGCCAGCAGTACGGGGACAGGGGGCGCCTACGAGCAGTACTTC; D: TRBD1; J: TRBJ2-7; size: -; V: TRBV6-5
CDR3: CASSVEGSTGELFF; DNA: TGTGCCAGCAGCGTAGAGGGGAGCACCGGGGAGCTGTTTTTT; D: -; J: TRBJ2-2; size: -; V: TRBV9
CDR3: CASSEYVQGAPGDTQYF; DNA: TGTGCCAGCAGTGAATACGTCCAGGGGGCGCCGGGAGATACGCAGTATTTT; D: TRBD1; J: TRBJ2-3; size: -; V: TRBV2
CDR3: CAWSAPPAEREEGDEQFF; DNA: TGTGCCTGGAGTGCACCCCCGGCGGAGCGGGAGGAGGGCGATGAGCAGTTCTTC; D: TRBD2; J: TRBJ2-1; size: -; V: TRBV30
CDR3: CASSQVGGGATDTQYF; DNA: TGCGCCAGCAGCCAAGTTGGCGGGGGGGCCACAGATACGCAGTATTTT; D: TRBD2; J: TRBJ2-3; size: once; V: TRBV4-1
CDR3: CASSFGGNTEAFF; DNA: TGTGCCAGCAGTTTTGGGGGGAACACTGAAGCTTTCTTT; D: -; J: TRBJ1-1; size: few; V: TRBV5-4
CDR3: CASSQDPGTSGANVLTF; DNA: TGCGCCAGCAGCCAAGATCCGGGAACCTCTGGGGCCAACGTCCTGACTTTC; D: -; J: TRBJ2-6; size: -; V: TRBV4-1
CDR3: CSVRTGEVDEQYF; DNA: TGCAGCGTGCGGACCGGGGAGGTTGACGAGCAGTACTTC; D: -; J: TRBJ2-7; size: -; V: TRBV29-1
CDR3: CASSQGDAGPYEQYF; DNA: TGCGCCAGCAGCCAAGGGGATGCGGGCCCCTACGAGCAGTACTTC; D: -; J: TRBJ2-7; size: -; V: TRBV4-3
CDR3: CSAMPSPGQGAGGYTF; DNA: TGCAGTGCTATGCCGTCTCCGGGACAGGGGGCCGGTGGCTACACCTTC; D: TRBD1; J: TRBJ1-2; size: -; V: TRBV20-1
CDR3: CASSELPEPHEQFF; DNA: TGTGCCAGCAGTGAACTCCCCGAGCCCCATGAGCAGTTCTTC; D: -; J: TRBJ2-1; size: -; V: TRBV2
CDR3: CASSLEEATFGNEQFF; DNA: TGCGCCAGCAGCTTGGAAGAGGCAACCTTTGGGAATGAGCAGTTCTTC; D: -; J: TRBJ2-1; size: -; V: TRBV5-1
CDR3: CSARGSGRHEQFF; DNA: TGCAGTGCTAGAGGGAGCGGGAGGCATGAGCAGTTCTTC; D: TRBD2; J: TRBJ2-1; size: once; V: TRBV20-1
CDR3: CASSPTSGIFYEQYF; DNA: TGTGCCAGCAGTCCGACTAGCGGGATCTTCTACGAGCAGTACTTC; D: TRBD2; J: TRBJ2-7; size: -; V: TRBV12-3/TRBV12-4
CDR3: CASSSVTGRDTQYF; DNA: TGTGCCAGCAGCTCAGTTACAGGGAGGGATACGCAGTATTTT; D: -; J: TRBJ2-3; size: -; V: TRBV13
CDR3: CASSRKREERTDTQYF; DNA: TGTGCCAGCAGCCGAAAGCGGGAGGAACGCACAGATACGCAGTATTTT; D: TRBD2; J: TRBJ2-3; size: -; V: TRBV5-4
CDR3: CASSFEGRETQYF; DNA: TGTGCCAGCAGTTTTGAGGGCCGGGAGACCCAGTACTTC; D: -; J: TRBJ2-5; size: -; V: TRBV27
CDR3: CASSEIRGQLGEKLFF; DNA: TGTGCCAGCAGCGAGATTAGAGGACAGCTGGGGGAAAAACTGTTTTTT; D: -; J: TRBJ1-4; size: -; V: TRBV11-2